Listed below are T cell receptor beta chains from one sample, sequenced in a study of somatic mutations in cytotoxic T cells in rheumatoid arthritis. The data were produced by immunoSEQ multiplex PCR, yet TCRdb's version contains in-frame clones alone and is incomplete. There are some 14,000 clones in the sample; around 74% occur only once, and around 15% lies in the top ten. The sequencing input was CD8+ T cells sorted from blood. The receptors come from an adult with rheumatoid arthritis. Each CDR3 is given with its conserved first and last residue. A D gene is named only where the DNA matches it firmly. The listing skips clone size in some rows; elsewhere it reads once, few, many or a size class.

>TRBJ2-3|NA|TRBV9|once
TGTGCCAGCAGCGTGTCTACAGGTTTTGGTGATACGCAGTATTTT
CASSVSTGFGDTQYF
>TRBJ1-1|NA|TRBV5-5|large
TGTGCCAGCAGCTTAAGTAGTAGGAACACTGAAGCTTTCTTT
CASSLSSRNTEAFF
>TRBJ2-1|TRBD2|TRBV2|NA
TGTGCCAGCAGTGATGGGCGGGGGGCCCTCAATGAGCAGTTCTTC
CASSDGRGALNEQFF
>TRBJ2-2|NA|TRBV6-1|NA
TGTGCCAGCAACCGCAGGGCCGGGGAGCTGTTTTTT
CASNRRAGELFF
>TRBJ2-3|NA|TRBV6-1|NA
TGTGCCAGCAGTGATGTGGATACGCAGTATTTT
CASSDVDTQYF
>TRBJ2-1|NA|TRBV7-6|NA
TGTGCCAGCAGCTTAGGACGATGGATGGGGAATGAGCAGTTCTTC
CASSLGRWMGNEQFF
>TRBJ2-2|TRBD1|TRBV6-1|NA
TGTGCCAGCAGCCCCTACAGGGGCAGCACCGGGGAGCTGTTTTTT
CASSPYRGSTGELFF
>TRBJ2-6|TRBD1|TRBV5-1|few
TGCGCCAGCAGCTCTGGACAGGGTGGGTACTCTGGGGCCAACGTCCTGACTTTC
CASSSGQGGYSGANVLTF
>TRBJ1-2|NA|TRBV5-1|once
TGCGCCAGCAGCTTGGAGGAAGTCAGGGATGGCTACACCTTC
CASSLEEVRDGYTF
>TRBJ1-1|NA|TRBV28|few
TGTGCCAGCAGTTTCGCCAGGTACACTGAAGCTTTCTTT
CASSFARYTEAFF
>TRBJ1-5|NA|TRBV6-6|NA
TGTGCCAGCAGCCAAAGGGAAATAGGTCAGCCCCAGCATTTT
CASSQREIGQPQHF
>TRBJ1-5|NA|TRBV15|NA
TGTGCCACCAGCAACGGTCGGCAGCCCCAGCATTTT
CATSNGRQPQHF
>TRBJ1-1|NA|TRBV5-1|NA
TGCGCCAGCAGCCCAACGGTGGGGTACCCTGAAGCTTTCTTT
CASSPTVGYPEAFF
>TRBJ1-1|NA|TRBV6-1|NA
TGTGCCAGCAGTGAGTCTAGGCGGAACACTGAAGCTTTCTTT
CASSESRRNTEAFF